Presented here are 24 T cell receptor beta chains from one specimen sequenced in a study of identical twins (dated by TCRdb to about 2016). To prepare the library, 5' RACE was applied. The reads were generated on an Illumina HiSeq 2000. TCRdb reprocessing: public reads trimmed at Q25 with fastp, clones called with MiXCR, in-frame beta chains kept. Merged by CDR3 protein, the rows form single entries marked with the most common genes and DNA. The sample table lists more than 250,000 distinct CDR3 sequences, approximately 8.5% of them with a count of one. The ten biggest clones cover approximately 2.1% of the sample. These same data were also listed under a study on yellow fever vaccine responses in identical twins.

The sample was memory (CD45RO+) T cells sorted from blood. The cell subset or site label for this specimen denotes: CD45RO+ enriched T cells. These receptors were taken from a woman under 30 in good health.

In its sample, this clonotype was seen a few times. The gene calls are TRBV6-1 and TRBJ1-5; a weak D match, TRBD1 (5 bases). The CDR3 runs 14 residues. The V end was cut by 2 bases, the J end by 6 bases, with 11 bases between. Germline V gene lookup returns CDR1 MNHNS and CDR2 SASEGT. CDR3 coding DNA: TGTGCCAGCAGTGAATCAGGGACTGGTCAGCCCCAGCATTTT. Translation gives CASSESGTGQPQHF.

This clonotype was found a few times. The chain employs TRBV20-1 and TRBJ1-4; D is unresolved. The germline CDR1 and CDR2 sequences are DFQATT and SNEGSKA (reference sequence). The CDR3 consists of 12 residues. Trimming removed 1 base at V and 5 bases at J, with 5 bases between. CDR3 sequence: CSARAPNEKLFF. CDR3 in DNA: TGCAGTGCTAGAGCCCCGAATGAAAAACTGTTTTTT.

This clonotype showed up just a few times. This chain connects TRBV2 to TRBJ1-1, with a tentative D call TRBD1 (6 bases). The germline V gene has CDR1 SNHLY and CDR2 FYNNEI. V was shortened by 7 bases and J by 0 bases, with 9 bases between the two germline ends. The CDR3 is 13 residues long. CDR3 in DNA: TGTGCCAGCACAACAGGGATGAACACTGAAGCTTTCTTT. Its protein is CASTTGMNTEAFF. Full variable domain (outside the CDR3, taken from reference TRBV2 and TRBJ1-1): EPEVTQTPSHQVTQMGQEVILRCVPISNHLYFYWYRQILGQKVEFLVSFYNNEISEKSEIFDDQFSVERPDGSNFTLKIRSTKLEDSAMYFCASTTGMNTEAFFGQGTRLTVV.

This clonotype was seen a few times. The genes are TRBV20-1 and TRBJ2-3; D gene uncertain. CDR1 DFQATT and CDR2 SNEGSKA come from the germline V gene (reference sequence). CDR3 length equals 13 residues. Trimming stripped 3 bases from V and 2 bases from J, with 9 bases between. The CDR3 reads CSARTGNTDTQYF. As DNA, the CDR3 is TGCAGTGCTAGGACTGGGAACACAGATACGCAGTATTTT.

This clonotype was detected only a few times. CDR3 loop: CASSLARKPYYEQYV. The CDR3 DNA sequence: TGCGCCAGCAGCTTGGCCCGGAAACCATACTACGAGCAGTACGTC. The chain has TRBV5-1 and TRBJ2-7; D gene ambiguous. The V end was cut by 0 bases, the J end by 3 bases, with 13 bases between. Germline V gene data show CDR1 as SGHRS and CDR2 as YFSETQ. The CDR3 covers 15 residues.

This clonotype was seen a handful of times. The chain carries TRBV6-5 and TRBJ2-3; TRBD2 matches 10 bases. Germline trimming cut 2 bases from V and 2 bases from J; bases unmatched to any gene: 13. Germline CDR1 is MNHEY and CDR2 is SVGAGI. The CDR3 runs to 19 residues. CDR3 coding DNA: TGTGCCAGCAGTTACAACAGGACTAGCGGAAAAACCCACACAGATACGCAGTATTTT. Translated, it gives CASSYNRTSGKTHTDTQYF.

This clonotype showed up just a few times. This rearrangement joins TRBV12-5 to TRBJ2-1, with D tentatively TRBD2 (5 bases). The V gene lost 3 bases and the J gene lost 6 bases, with 12 bases spanning the gap. Per the germline V gene, CDR1 is LGHNT and CDR2 is FRNRAP. The CDR3 extends over 14 amino acids. CDR3 nucleotide sequence: TGTGCTAGTGGTTTACTAAGCGGCGGCAATGAGCAGTTCTTC. Residues: CASGLLSGGNEQFF.

This clonotype was seen more than once but under ten times. V is TRBV27 and J is TRBJ2-2; D is possibly TRBD1 (6 bases). The CDR3 covers 14 residues. The V gene's germline CDR1 is MNHEY and CDR2 SMNVEV (reference sequence). Trimming cost V 5 bases and J 7 bases, with 14 bases left between them. CDR3 bases: TGTGCCAGCAGTAGGCAGGGGATGGGCGGGGAGCTGTTTTTT. Protein product: CASSRQGMGGELFF.

This clonotype has more than one count but fewer than ten. V and J are TRBV4-1 and TRBJ2-7; weak D call: TRBD2 (6 bases). CDR3 length equals 13 residues. Germline CDR1 and CDR2: MGHRA and YSYEKL. V was pared by 3 bases and J by 2 bases, with 8 bases between. Here the CDR3 DNA reads TGCGCCAGCAGCCATGGGACTGCCTACGAGCAGTACTTC. Protein product: CASSHGTAYEQYF.

At least ten counts were recorded for this clonotype. This chain joins TRBV25-1 and TRBJ2-1; 13 bases agree with TRBD2. Per germline, CDR1 MGHDK and CDR2 SYGVNS. V lost 6 bases, J lost 7 bases, and 6 bases stayed unmatched. This CDR3 has 15 residues. CDR3 in amino acids: CASSWTSGSRNEQFF. The DNA of the CDR3 is TGTGCCAGCAGCTGGACTAGCGGGAGTAGGAATGAGCAGTTCTTC.

This clonotype was seen more than once but under ten times. In nucleotides, the CDR3 is TGCAGTGCTAGAGCAGGGATGGTTAATTCACCCCTCCACTTT. Its translation is CSARAGMVNSPLHF. The chain employs TRBV20-1 and TRBJ1-6; D perhaps matches TRBD1 (5 bases). Between the trimmed V and J ends, which lost 1 base and 6 bases, there was a span of 10 bases. Germline CDR1 and CDR2: DFQATT and SNEGSKA (reference sequence). This CDR3 is 14 amino acids long.

The V gene is TRBV12-3 or TRBV12-4, the J gene TRBJ1-1; 8 bases are shared with TRBD1. The CDR3 consists of 15 residues. V lost 5 bases to trimming and J lost 7 bases; unmatched junction nucleotides: 12. CDR3 DNA sequence: TGTGCCAGCAGTGCCAGACAGGGGATAGACTATGAAGCTTTCTTT. It is translated as CASSARQGIDYEAFF.

This rearrangement joins TRBV7-3 to TRBJ1-2; the D gene is possibly TRBD1 (6 bases). The CDR3 is made up of 15 amino acids. Trimming took 6 bases from V and 4 from J, leaving 18 bases between them. CDR1 and CDR2 from the germline V gene are SGHTA and FQGTGA. CDR3 protein: CASSPDSDRSYGYTF. The CDR3 DNA sequence: TGTGCCAGCAGTCCCGACTCCGACAGGAGCTATGGCTACACCTTC.

This clonotype was found a few times. This chain connects TRBV15 to TRBJ2-1, with TRBD2 as a possible D gene (6 bases). The CDR3 has 15 residues. CDR1 is LNHNV, CDR2 YYDKDF, per germline (reference sequence). The ends were cut back, 5 bases at V and 7 bases at J, with 18 bases in the middle. The DNA for the CDR3 is TGTGCCACCAGCTGGGGGGTGCAGCTAGAAAATGAGCAGTTCTTC. It encodes CATSWGVQLENEQFF. The complete variable domain, with remaining parts taken from reference TRBV15 and TRBJ2-1, reads DAMVIQNPRYQVTQFGKPVTLSCSQTLNHNVMYWYQQKSSQAPKLLFHYYDKDFNNEADTPDNFQSRRPNTSFCFLDIRSPGLGDTAMYLCATSWGVQLENEQFFGPGTRLTVL.

This clonotype was detected a few times. This chain connects TRBV20-1 to TRBJ1-1; maybe TRBD1 (5 bases). The CDR3 extends over 11 amino acids. Germline V gene lookup returns CDR1 DFQATT and CDR2 SNEGSKA (reference sequence). Trimming shortened V by 3 bases and J by 6 bases, and 8 bases separated the two germline ends. This CDR3 is CSASRGSEAFF. The CDR3 DNA sequence: TGCAGTGCTAGTCGGGGGTCTGAAGCTTTCTTT.

This chain joins TRBV6-1 and TRBJ1-5; D uncertain. The V gene lost 2 bases and the J gene lost 2 bases, with 13 bases spanning the gap. The CDR3 contains 16 residues. The germline CDR1 and CDR2 sequences are MNHNS and SASEGT. The CDR3 loop reads CASSERRGVGNQPQHF. The CDR3 DNA reads TGTGCCAGCAGTGAACGGCGAGGAGTCGGCAATCAGCCCCAGCATTTT.

This clonotype showed up many times. The chain carries TRBV10-3 and TRBJ2-1; TRBD2 agrees at 14 bases. V gave up 10 bases and J gave up 8 bases; unmatched junction bases: 4. The CDR3 totals 13 residues. Germline CDR1 ENHRY, CDR2 SYGVKD. The CDR3 is CASGTSGSDEQFF. The CDR3 coding sequence is TGTGCCAGCGGGACTAGCGGGAGTGATGAGCAGTTCTTC.

The J gene is TRBJ2-6, the V gene TRBV7-2; D is possibly TRBD1 (6 bases). Trimming shortened V by 5 bases and J by 3 bases, and 17 bases separated the two germline ends. The V gene's germline CDR1 is SGHTA and CDR2 FQGNSA. CDR3 length: 17 amino acids. The CDR3 bases are TGTGCCAGCAGCACACTCAGGACAGTCGGTGGGGCCAACGTCCTGACTTTC. It is translated as CASSTLRTVGGANVLTF.

The V call is TRBV18, the J call TRBJ2-3; 8 nucleotides match TRBD1. V trimming: 3 bases; J trimming: 4 bases; junction bases outside the gene matches: 3. The CDR3 has 14 amino acids. Per the germline V gene, CDR1 is KGHSH and CDR2 is LQKENI. The CDR3 is CASSPQGAADTQYF. The DNA for the CDR3 is TGTGCCAGCTCACCCCAGGGGGCCGCAGATACGCAGTATTTT.

As concerns this clonotype: A read error may be the cause here, since a much bigger clone is one base away. The chain joins TRBV29-1 to TRBJ1-1; unclear D gene. This CDR3 region has 14 residues. CDR1 is SQVTM and CDR2 is ANQGSEA in the germline V gene. The V end was cut by 6 bases, the J end by 1 base, with 15 bases between. The CDR3 is CSVTEEGPNTEAFF. CDR3 nucleotides: TGCAGCGTCACAGAGGAGGGCCCGAACACTGAAGCTTTCTTT.

The chain uses TRBV18 and TRBJ2-3, with D possibly TRBD1 on 6 matching bases. The CDR3 sequence is 16 residues long. Germline assignment: CDR1 KGHSH and CDR2 LQKENI. The V gene lost 6 bases and the J gene lost 4 bases, with 20 bases spanning the gap. The CDR3 reads CASSPPRGSLADTQYF. The CDR3 DNA is TGTGCCAGCTCCCCTCCCAGGGGATCGTTGGCAGATACGCAGTATTTT. Full variable domain (missing parts from reference TRBV18 and TRBJ2-3): NAGVMQNPRHLVRRRGQEARLRCSPMKGHSHVYWYRQLPEEGLKFMVYLQKENIIDESGMPKERFSAEFPKEGPSILRIQQVVRGDSAAYFCASSPPRGSLADTQYFGPGTRLTVL.

This clonotype occurred many times. The rearrangement links TRBV29-1 to TRBJ1-5; 10 bases are shared with TRBD1. CDR1 is SQVTM, CDR2 ANQGSEA, per germline. V dropped 6 bases and J dropped 7; count of bases not matched to a gene: 9. This CDR3 is 14 amino acids long. The CDR3 here is CSVASGTGAQPQHF. CDR3 sequence (DNA): TGCAGCGTGGCCTCCGGGACAGGGGCCCAGCCCCAGCATTTT.

The chain combines TRBV6-1 with TRBJ1-2; weak D call: TRBD1 (5 bases). The V end was cut by 6 bases, the J end by 1 base, with 12 bases between. CDR1 and CDR2 (germline): MNHNS, SASEGT. This CDR3 region has 14 residues. This chain's CDR3 is CASREQGLNYGYTF. In DNA, the CDR3 is TGTGCCAGCAGGGAGCAGGGCCTTAACTATGGCTACACCTTC.

J is TRBJ2-5 and V is TRBV9, with TRBD2 as a possible D gene (6 bases). Trimming stripped 2 bases from V and 2 bases from J, with 13 bases between. This CDR3 region has 15 residues. From germline, CDR1 is SGDLS and CDR2 YYNGEE. The CDR3 coding sequence is TGTGCCAGCAGCGTTGGGGGGACCCGTCAAGAGACCCAGTACTTC. It encodes CASSVGGTRQETQYF.